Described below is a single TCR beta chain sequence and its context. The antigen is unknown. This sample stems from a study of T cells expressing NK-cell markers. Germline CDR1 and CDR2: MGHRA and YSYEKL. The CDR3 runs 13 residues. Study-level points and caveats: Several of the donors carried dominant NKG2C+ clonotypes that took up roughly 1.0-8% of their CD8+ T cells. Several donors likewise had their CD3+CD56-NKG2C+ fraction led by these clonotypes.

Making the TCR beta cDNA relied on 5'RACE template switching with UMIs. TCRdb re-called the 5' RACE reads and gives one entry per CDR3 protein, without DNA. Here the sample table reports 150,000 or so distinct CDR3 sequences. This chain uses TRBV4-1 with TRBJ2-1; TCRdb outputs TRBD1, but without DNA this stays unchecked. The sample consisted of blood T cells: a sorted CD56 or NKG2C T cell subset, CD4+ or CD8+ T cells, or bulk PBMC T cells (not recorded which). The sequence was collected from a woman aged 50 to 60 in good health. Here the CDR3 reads CASSQDGTTEQFF.